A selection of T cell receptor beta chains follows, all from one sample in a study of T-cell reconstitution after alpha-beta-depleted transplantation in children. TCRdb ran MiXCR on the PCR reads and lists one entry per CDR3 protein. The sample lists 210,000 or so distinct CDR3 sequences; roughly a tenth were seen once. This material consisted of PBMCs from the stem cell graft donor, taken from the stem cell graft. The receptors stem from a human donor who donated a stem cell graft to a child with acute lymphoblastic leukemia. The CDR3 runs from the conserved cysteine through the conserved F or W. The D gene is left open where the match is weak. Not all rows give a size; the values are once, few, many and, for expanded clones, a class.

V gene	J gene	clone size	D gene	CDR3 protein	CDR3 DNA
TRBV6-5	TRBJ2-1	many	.	CASSDGDRRKFF	TGTGCCAGCAGTGACGGGGACCGAAGAAAGTTCTTC
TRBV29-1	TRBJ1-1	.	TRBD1	CSVGGQGLSVAFF	TGCAGCGTCGGGGGACAGGGATTAAGCGTGGCTTTCTTT
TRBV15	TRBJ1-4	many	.	CATGWTRNEKLFF	TGTGCCACGGGATGGACAAGGAATGAAAAACTGTTTTTT
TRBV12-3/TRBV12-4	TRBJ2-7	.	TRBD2	CASSYTPGGGANLDEQYF	TGTGCCAGCAGTTATACCCCGGGCGGGGGGGCCAATTTAGACGAGCAGTACTTC
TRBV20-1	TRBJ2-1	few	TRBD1	CSARPTGNLGDEQFF	TGCAGTGCTAGACCGACAGGGAATCTCGGCGATGAGCAGTTCTTC
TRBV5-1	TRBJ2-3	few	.	CASSLVRTQSFTDTQYF	TGCGCCAGCAGCTTGGTCCGGACACAGTCGTTTACAGATACGCAGTATTTT
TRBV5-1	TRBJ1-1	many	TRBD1	CASRGLGQGGPKDF	TGCGCCAGCAGGGGGCTGGGACAGGGTGGCCCAAAGGATTTC
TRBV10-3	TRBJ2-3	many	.	CAISAPGTDTQYF	TGTGCCATCAGTGCCCCAGGTACAGATACGCAGTATTTT
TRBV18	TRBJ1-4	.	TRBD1	CATSISGTGNEKLFF	TGTGCCACCAGCATCTCCGGGACAGGGAATGAAAAACTGTTTTTT
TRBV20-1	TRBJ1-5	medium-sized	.	CSASPRESNQPQHF	TGCAGTGCTAGCCCCAGAGAGAGCAATCAGCCCCAGCATTTT
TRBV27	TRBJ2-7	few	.	CASSPTGSVSYEQYF	TGTGCCAGCAGTCCTACAGGGAGTGTGTCCTACGAGCAGTACTTC
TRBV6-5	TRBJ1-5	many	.	CASSYSKGSNQPQHF	TGTGCCAGCAGTTACTCGAAGGGAAGCAATCAGCCCCAGCATTTT
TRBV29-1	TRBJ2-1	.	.	CSVEILRNSEQFF	TGCAGCGTTGAAATTCTTCGGAATAGTGAGCAGTTCTTC
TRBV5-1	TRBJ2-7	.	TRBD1	CASSVDRVGEQYF	TGCGCCAGCAGCGTGGACAGGGTCGGCGAGCAGTACTTC
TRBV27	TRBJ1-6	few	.	CASTYSPYNSPLHF	TGTGCCAGCACTTACTCCCCTTATAATTCACCCCTCCACTTT
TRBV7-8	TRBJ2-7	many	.	CASSLDRQTNYEQYF	TGTGCCAGCAGCTTAGATCGACAAACAAACTACGAGCAGTACTTC
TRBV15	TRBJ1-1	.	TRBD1	CATSNGRDRTRAAFF	TGTGCCACCAGCAACGGGCGGGACAGAACAAGGGCGGCTTTCTTT
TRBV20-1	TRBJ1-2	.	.	CSASPIIQGLYGYTF	TGCAGTGCTAGCCCTATTATTCAGGGGCTCTATGGCTACACCTTC
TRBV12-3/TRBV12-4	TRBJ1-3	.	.	CASSLRIDTIYF	TGTGCCAGCAGTTTGCGGATAGACACCATATATTTT
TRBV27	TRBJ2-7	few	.	CASSSPRTGLGEQYF	TGTGCCAGCAGTTCCCCCCGCACTGGCCTAGGCGAGCAGTACTTC
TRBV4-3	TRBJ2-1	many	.	CASSQDIYRGGRNYNEQFF	TGCGCCAGCAGCCAAGATATTTATAGAGGCGGAAGAAACTACAATGAGCAGTTCTTC
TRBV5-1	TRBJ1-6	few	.	CASSALGNSPLHF	TGCGCCAGCAGCGCCCTGGGGAATTCACCCCTCCACTTT